The 32 T cell receptor beta chains given below trace back to one sample, sequenced in a study of T cells in tuberculosis listed by TCRdb under 2018. The library was prepared using the immunoSEQ multiplex PCR assay. The table comes from immuneACCESS by way of TCRdb, which keeps in-frame sequences with V and J called. Part of the clones is missing from these tables; in studies checked, under half for an unresolved V gene and the rest for unknown reasons. The sample data list about 22,000 clones, and 70% to 85% of these were observed just once. About 15% of the sample is taken by the ten largest. Per the publication, the time point label means: new active TB diagnosis, blood taken before or within 7 days of starting treatment. The specimen was PBMCs, collected at tuberculosis diagnosis. The receptors shown here come from an adult with tuberculosis.

The chain carries TRBV6-1 and TRBJ1-5, with TRBD1 identical over 11 bases. Germline V gene data show CDR1 as MNHNS and CDR2 as SASEGT. The length of the CDR3 is 16 residues. The V gene end was trimmed by 4 bases and the J gene end by 4 bases; junction bases not matched to a gene: 6. The CDR3 DNA is TGTGCCAGCAGTGCGGACAGGGGGCGAGGAAATCAGCCCCAGCATTTT. Amino acid sequence: CASSADRGRGNQPQHF.

Only one count was recorded for this clone. The CDR3 bases are TGTGCCAGCAGCTTCAACAGGGGGGGAAACACCATATATTTT. Its protein is CASSFNRGGNTIYF. The chain couples TRBV11-2 to TRBJ1-3; 8 bases are shared with TRBD1. This CDR3 is built from 14 residues. The ends lost 3 bases at V and 4 bases at J; junction bases unmatched: 2. CDR1 is SGHAT, CDR2 FQNNGV, per germline. Full variable domain (missing parts from reference TRBV11-2 and TRBJ1-3): EAGVAQSPRYKIIEKRQSVAFWCNPISGHATLYWYQQILGQGPKLLIQFQNNGVVDDSQLPKDRFSAERLKGVDSTLKIQPAKLEDSAVYLCASSFNRGGNTIYFGEGSWLTVV.

The V and J genes are TRBV4-1 and TRBJ2-1; perhaps TRBD1 as D (5 bases). The V gene lost 4 bases and the J gene lost 0 bases, with 7 bases spanning the gap. The CDR3 spans 14 residues. Per the germline V gene, CDR1 is MGHRA and CDR2 is YSYEKL. In nucleotides, the CDR3 is TGCGCCAGCAGCCCCGACAGCTCCTACAATGAGCAGTTCTTC. Protein sequence: CASSPDSSYNEQFF.

This chain joins TRBV14 and TRBJ2-2; the D gene is possibly TRBD2 (5 bases). The CDR3 has 14 amino acids. V gave up 2 bases and J gave up 8 bases, with 12 bases separating them. Germline loops: CDR1 SGHDN, CDR2 FVKESK. The CDR3 is CASSQLGDLGELFF. CDR3 sequence (DNA): TGTGCCAGCAGCCAACTGGGAGATTTAGGGGAGCTGTTTTTT.

This chain connects TRBV11-3 to TRBJ2-1; 9 bases are a match to TRBD2. Looked up from germline, CDR1 is SGHNT and CDR2 is YENEEA. The CDR3 totals 18 residues. After removal of 2 bases from V and 10 bases from J, the junction contained 18 bases not matched to a gene. The DNA of the CDR3 is TGTGCCAGCAGCTTAAGGGGAAACCGCGGCGGGAGGGCCCAAGAGCAGTTCTTC. Protein product: CASSLRGNRGGRAQEQFF.

The CDR3 here is CASSLLPSTDTQYF. CDR3 nucleotides: TGCGCCAGCAGCTTGCTTCCTAGCACAGATACGCAGTATTTT. The gene calls are TRBV5-1 and TRBJ2-3; D is ambiguous. Between the trimmed V and J ends, which lost 1 base and 0 bases, there was a span of 6 bases. There are 14 residues in the CDR3. Per the germline V gene, CDR1 is SGHRS and CDR2 is YFSETQ.

The chain has TRBV6-6 and TRBJ1-2, with a possible D match to TRBD1 (5 bases). CDR3 length: 13 residues. The V gene's germline CDR1 is MNHNY and CDR2 SVGAGI (reference sequence). The germline V and J ends were trimmed by 2 bases and 2 bases, with 6 bases remaining between them. The chain's CDR3 is CASSYGGNYGYTF. The CDR3, as DNA: TGTGCCAGCAGTTACGGGGGGAACTATGGCTACACCTTC.

The chain recombines TRBV5-1 with TRBJ2-1; 13 bases line up with TRBD2. The germline CDR1 and CDR2 sequences are SGHRS and YFSETQ. V was pared by 4 bases and J by 4 bases, with 11 bases of the junction left unmatched. The CDR3 length is 18 residues. The CDR3 DNA is TGCGCCAGCAGCAAACATACCGGGACTAGCGGGACTTACAATGAGCAGTTCTTC. Amino acids: CASSKHTGTSGTYNEQFF.

The chain combines TRBV10-3 with TRBJ1-5; possibly TRBD1 for D (5 bases). Germline CDR1 reads ENHRY; CDR2 reads SYGVKD. Trimming pared 2 bases from V and 5 bases from J, leaving 10 bases between. The CDR3 spans 14 residues. The CDR3 region is CAISEKGRDQPQHF. DNA of the CDR3: TGTGCCATCAGTGAGAAGGGGCGCGATCAGCCCCAGCATTTT.

The chain has TRBV14 and TRBJ2-7; 12 bases fit TRBD1. The ends lost 3 bases at V and 4 bases at J; junction bases unmatched: 4. The germline CDR1 and CDR2 sequences are SGHDN and FVKESK. The CDR3 spans 15 residues. CDR3 region: CASSQGQGAYYEQYF. In nucleotides, the CDR3 is TGTGCCAGCAGCCAGGGACAGGGGGCGTATTACGAGCAGTACTTC.

V gene TRBV2 combines with J gene TRBJ1-5; D gene ambiguous. CDR3 length equals 14 residues. V gave up 4 bases and J gave up 5 bases, with 12 bases separating them. In germline, CDR1 is SNHLY, CDR2 FYNNEI. CDR3 loop: CASSAEGVDQPQHF. Here the CDR3 DNA reads TGTGCCAGCAGTGCCGAGGGCGTGGATCAGCCCCAGCATTTT.

The chain couples TRBV13 to TRBJ1-4, with D tentatively TRBD1 (5 bases). Trimming took 5 bases from V and 2 from J, leaving 18 bases between them. CDR1 PRHDT and CDR2 FYEKMQ come from the germline V gene (reference sequence). This CDR3 is built from 17 residues. The CDR3 DNA is TGTGCCAGCAGCCGCCGTGGGTATAGGGGCACTAATGAAAAACTGTTTTTT. It codes for CASSRRGYRGTNEKLFF.

The chain recombines TRBV11-3 with TRBJ2-3, with D unclear. CDR1 and CDR2 from the germline V gene are SGHNT and YENEEA. The CDR3 is 15 residues long. V dropped 3 bases and J dropped 0 bases, with 10 bases sitting between them. The CDR3 here is CASSFGGFSTDTQYF. The DNA of the CDR3 is TGTGCCAGCAGCTTCGGCGGTTTTAGCACAGATACGCAGTATTTT.

The chain couples TRBV29-1 to TRBJ2-1; 11 bases match TRBD2. Germline assignment: CDR1 SQVTM and CDR2 ANQGSEA. V shed 5 bases, J shed 16 bases, and the junction held 10 bases outside the gene matches. The CDR3 totals 12 residues. Here the CDR3 reads CSVTYSGGAFFF. The CDR3 coding sequence is TGCAGCGTTACCTATAGCGGGGGGGCCTTTTTCTTC.

This clone was observed a single time. J is TRBJ2-5 and V is TRBV7-7; 9 bases map to TRBD1. Germline values: CDR1 SSHAT, CDR2 FNYEAQ (reference sequence). The V and J ends lost 4 bases and 4 bases, in that order; junction bases with no gene match: 4. The CDR3 is 14 amino acids. CDR3 protein: CASSSGTGTETQYF. CDR3 coding DNA: TGTGCCAGCAGCTCAGGGACAGGGACAGAGACCCAGTACTTC. Full variable domain (rest looked up from reference TRBV7-7 and TRBJ2-5): GAGVSQSPRYKVTKRGQDVTLRCDPISSHATLYWYQQALGQGPEFLTYFNYEAQPDKSGLPSDRFSAERPEGSISTLTIQRTEQRDSAMYRCASSSGTGTETQYFGPGTRLLVL.

CDR3 residues: CASSQDKAGVYEQYF. CDR3 in DNA: TGCGCCAGCAGCCAAGATAAGGCAGGGGTCTACGAGCAGTACTTC. V is TRBV4-3 and J is TRBJ2-7; D is perhaps TRBD1 (6 bases). Between the trimmed V and J ends, which lost 0 bases and 3 bases, there was a span of 12 bases. This CDR3 region has 15 residues. CDR1 and CDR2 (germline): LGHNA, YSLEER.

The V gene is TRBV4-3, the J gene TRBJ2-7; D remains ambiguous. There are 14 residues in the CDR3. Deletions cut 0 bases from V and 3 bases from J, with 9 bases between. Germline loops: CDR1 LGHNA, CDR2 YSLEER. The DNA for the CDR3 is TGCGCCAGCAGCCAAGAGATTAGCTTCTACGAGCAGTACTTC. This gives the protein CASSQEISFYEQYF.

In the case of this clone: The sample has other DNA sequences that encode this CDR3 too. The gene calls are TRBV6-5 and TRBJ2-3; D is uncertain. Trimming took off 6 bases at V and 0 bases at J, with 7 bases between the two ends. Germline CDR1 MNHEY, CDR2 SVGAGI. CDR3 length: 13 residues. The CDR3 DNA is TGTGCCAGCAGCTATAGTAGCACAGATACGCAGTATTTT. Residues: CASSYSSTDTQYF.

The rearrangement uses TRBV5-5 and TRBJ1-2; D uncertain. CDR3 length: 14 residues. Trimming cost V 0 bases and J 4 bases, with 10 bases left between them. Germline lookup yields CDR1 SGHKS and CDR2 YYEKEE (reference sequence). In DNA, the CDR3 is TGTGCCAGCAGCTTGGAGAGGATAGGCTATGGCTACACCTTC. Translation: CASSLERIGYGYTF.

This chain connects TRBV18 to TRBJ1-1, with 9 bases matching TRBD1. Germline V gene data show CDR1 as KGHSH and CDR2 as LQKENI. The CDR3 consists of 16 residues. V lost 4 bases to trimming and J lost 1 base; unmatched junction nucleotides: 7. The CDR3 DNA reads TGTGCCAGCTCACTTCCGGGACAGGGAACGAACACTGAAGCTTTCTTT. It specifies CASSLPGQGTNTEAFF.

This sequence joins TRBV5-6 and TRBJ2-2, with 8 bases lining up with TRBD2. In germline, CDR1 is SGHDT, CDR2 YYEEEE. J was trimmed by 7 bases and V by 5 bases; bases with no gene match: 10. This CDR3 comprises 15 residues. The CDR3 bases are TGTGCCAGCAGACCCGGACGGCGGGGGGACGGGGAGCTGTTTTTT. It encodes CASRPGRRGDGELFF.

This clone was seen more than once but under ten times. V and J are TRBV29-1 and TRBJ2-2; D call uncertain. V shed 0 bases and J shed 2 bases, with 7 bases lying between them. The CDR3 extends over 14 amino acids. Per germline, CDR1 SQVTM and CDR2 ANQGSEA. The CDR3 DNA reads TGCAGCGTTGAAGATCAGTTTAACACCGGGGAGCTGTTTTTT. Translating gives CSVEDQFNTGELFF.

This clone was found a few times. The chain's CDR3 is CASSSLFEGGGYTF. The DNA of the CDR3 is TGTGCCAGCAGCTCACTGTTTGAAGGGGGTGGCTACACCTTC. The V call is TRBV5-4, the J call TRBJ1-2; D may be TRBD1 (6 bases). Germline V CDR1 and CDR2: SGHNT, YYREEE (reference sequence). Trimming pared 3 bases from V and 7 bases from J, leaving 16 bases between. The CDR3 is made up of 14 amino acids.

This clone came up once. V usage is TRBV28 and J usage is TRBJ1-3, with a possible D match to TRBD1 (5 bases). CDR1 MDHEN and CDR2 SYDVKM come from the germline V gene. Trimming stripped 4 bases from V and 0 bases from J, with 13 bases between. The CDR3 sequence is 16 residues long. CDR3 sequence: CASSSPGGSSGNTIYF. CDR3 nucleotide sequence: TGTGCCAGCAGTTCCCCTGGGGGGAGCTCTGGAAACACCATATATTTT.

CDR3 region: CASRTSGNNEQFF. Written as DNA, the CDR3 is TGCGCCAGCCGGACTAGCGGAAACAATGAGCAGTTCTTC. The V and J genes are TRBV5-1 and TRBJ2-1; 10 nucleotides align to TRBD2. The junction had 3 bases not matched to a gene; V was cut back by 7 bases and J by 5 bases. The CDR3 loop spans 13 amino acids. Germline CDR1 SGHRS, CDR2 YFSETQ. The variable domain in full, completed from reference TRBV5-1 and TRBJ2-1, reads KAGVTQTPRYLIKTRGQQVTLSCSPISGHRSVSWYQQTPGQGLQFLFEYFSETQRNKGNFPGRFSGRQFSNSRSEMNVSTLELGDSALYLCASRTSGNNEQFFGPGTRLTVL.

This chain links TRBV9 with TRBJ2-1; 9 bases fit TRBD2. The trim removed 0 bases at V and 2 bases at J, leaving 3 bases unmatched. The CDR3 is 16 residues long. The V gene's germline CDR1 is SGDLS and CDR2 YYNGEE. CDR3 sequence: CASSVGLAVTYNEQFF. In nucleotides, the CDR3 is TGTGCCAGCAGCGTAGGACTAGCGGTGACCTACAATGAGCAGTTCTTC.

The chain recombines TRBV20-1 with TRBJ1-1; 7 bases align to TRBD1. The CDR3 is 11 residues long. The junction had 0 bases not matched to a gene; V was cut back by 2 bases and J by 6 bases. Germline-derived CDR1 and CDR2 are DFQATT and SNEGSKA (reference sequence). Here the CDR3 reads CSARQGAEAFF. The CDR3, as DNA: TGCAGTGCTAGACAGGGGGCTGAAGCTTTCTTT.

This chain connects TRBV7-2 to TRBJ1-1; 7 nucleotides match TRBD1. Germline-derived CDR1 and CDR2 are SGHTA and FQGNSA. The J segment lost 4 bases and the V segment lost 6 bases, leaving 5 bases of the junction unmatched. CDR3 length: 13 residues. Here the CDR3 DNA reads TGTGCCAGCAGGTTTGACAGGGCCACTGAAGCTTTCTTT. Amino acid sequence: CASRFDRATEAFF.

This chain links TRBV2 with TRBJ1-4; a possible D gene is TRBD1 (5 bases). Per the germline V gene, CDR1 is SNHLY and CDR2 is FYNNEI. The CDR3 is 15 residues long. The ends were cut back, 2 bases at V and 3 bases at J, with 10 bases in the middle. In DNA form, the CDR3 reads TGTGCCAGCAGTGAACTTGGGGGGTCTAATGAAAAACTGTTTTTT. Translation gives CASSELGGSNEKLFF.

The chain links TRBV5-1 to TRBJ1-1; D possibly corresponds to TRBD1 (5 bases). Trimming stripped 3 bases from V and 6 bases from J, with 12 bases between. CDR3 length: 13 residues. Germline CDR1 and CDR2: SGHRS and YFSETQ. The CDR3 loop reads CASSSDGGPEAFF. The DNA of the CDR3 is TGCGCCAGCAGCTCCGACGGGGGACCTGAAGCTTTCTTT.

The V gene is TRBV27, the J gene TRBJ2-7; 9 bases line up with TRBD1. Germline V gives CDR1 MNHEY, CDR2 SMNVEV (reference sequence). The CDR3 runs 13 residues. Trimming cost V 5 bases and J 3 bases; bases outside gene matches: 2. The CDR3 DNA reads TGTGCCAGCAGTAAGGGACAGGGCTACGAGCAGTACTTC. Its protein is CASSKGQGYEQYF.

The chain is built from TRBV5-1 and TRBJ2-7, with 7 positions matching TRBD1. Germline V CDR1 and CDR2: SGHRS, YFSETQ. Losses at the gene ends were 0 bases for V and 5 bases for J; bases not matched to a gene: 8. This CDR3 contains 15 residues. For the CDR3, the DNA is TGCGCCAGCAGCTTGGATGGACAGGTTGGTAACGAGCAGTACTTC. Translation gives CASSLDGQVGNEQYF.